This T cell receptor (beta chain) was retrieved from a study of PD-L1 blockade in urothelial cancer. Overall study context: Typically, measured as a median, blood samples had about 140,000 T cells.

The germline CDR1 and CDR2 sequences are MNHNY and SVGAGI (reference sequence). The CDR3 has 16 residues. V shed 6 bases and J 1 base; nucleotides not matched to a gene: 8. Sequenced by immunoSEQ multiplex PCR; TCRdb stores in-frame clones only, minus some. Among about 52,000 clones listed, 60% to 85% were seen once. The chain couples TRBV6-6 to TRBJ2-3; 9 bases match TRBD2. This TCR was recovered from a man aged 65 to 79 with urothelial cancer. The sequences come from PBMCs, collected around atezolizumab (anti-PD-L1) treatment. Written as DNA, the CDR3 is TGTGCCAGCAGCTCGGGAAAGCGGGGGGGCACAGATACGCAGTATTTT. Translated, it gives CASSSGKRGGTDTQYF.